This TCR beta chain comes out of a study of shared clonotypes between healthy human individuals. After removal of 6 bases from V and 0 bases from J, the junction contained 10 bases not matched to a gene. The CDR3 totals 18 residues. CDR1 MDHEN and CDR2 SYDVKM come from the germline V gene. Assay: immunoSEQ multiplex PCR; the TCRdb copy retains only in-frame clones and omits some. The sample holds approximately 640,000 clones, roughly 88% seen once. This sequence originates from a man younger than 30 in good health. Some clones in this sample may be carry-over from other donors' samples. Sample: memory CD8+ T cells from PBMCs. The subset is: CD45RO+ cells pooled with CCR7-negative TemRA cells. The gene calls are TRBV28 and TRBJ2-6; 8 positions agree with TRBD1. In DNA, the CDR3 is TGTGCCAGCAGGAATACCGGGACAGGCCCCTCTGGGGCCAACGTCCTGACTTTC. This sequence encodes CASRNTGTGPSGANVLTF.